This passage covers 23 T cell receptor beta chains from one sample sequenced in a study of immune cell composition in non-small cell lung cancer. The normal lung sample lay at least 3 cm, and maximally far, from the tumour. Using immunoSEQ multiplex PCR, the repertoire was profiled, and TCRdb retains in-frame clones only, with some absent. The repertoire has about 1,700 clones, around three quarters of them found once; the top ten carry roughly 11%. Sequences were obtained from non-adjacent lung tissue. These receptors all come from a human donor with non-small cell lung cancer.

The chain is built from TRBV5-4 and TRBJ2-2, with D tentatively TRBD1 (5 bases). Germline V gives CDR1 SGHNT, CDR2 YYREEE (reference sequence). Trimming took 4 bases from V and 5 from J, leaving 9 bases between them. This CDR3 has 13 amino acids. This CDR3 reads CASSGDRTGELFF. In DNA, the CDR3 is TGTGCCAGCAGCGGCGACAGAACCGGGGAGCTGTTTTTT.

The chain has TRBV5-1 and TRBJ2-1; possibly TRBD2 for D (6 bases). The length of the CDR3 is 11 residues. V shed 5 bases and J shed 10 bases, with 10 bases lying between them. Looked up from germline, CDR1 is SGHRS and CDR2 is YFSETQ. The CDR3, as DNA: TGCGCCAGCAGGGAGGGGTGGGAGCAGTTCTTC. This gives the protein CASREGWEQFF.

The chain employs TRBV6-1 and TRBJ2-5; 7 positions agree with TRBD2. The CDR3 is 13 amino acids. Germline CDR1 and CDR2: MNHNS and SASEGT. V shed 3 bases and J 5 bases; nucleotides not matched to a gene: 3. The CDR3 sequence is CASSDQAGETQYF. CDR3 sequence (DNA): TGTGCCAGCAGTGACCAAGCGGGGGAGACCCAGTACTTC.

The table lists this clone with a few counts. The chain couples TRBV28 to TRBJ1-2, with TRBD1 as a possible D gene (5 bases). This CDR3 has 13 residues. Germline V lookup: CDR1 MDHEN, CDR2 SYDVKM. Between the trimmed V and J ends, which lost 11 bases and 4 bases, there was a span of 17 bases. The CDR3 DNA follows: TGTGCCTGCGGGACCGTCGGGCCCTATGGCTACACCTTC. Its translation: CACGTVGPYGYTF.

By share, this clone counts as large. This chain uses TRBV2 with TRBJ2-2; 8 nucleotides agree with TRBD2. CDR1 and CDR2 from the germline V gene are SNHLY and FYNNEI. Unmatched junction bases numbered 10, after V lost 8 bases and J lost 8 bases. The CDR3 is made up of 14 amino acids. Written as DNA, the CDR3 is TGTGCCAGCCATCTTCGGGGGGGCGAGGGGGAGCTGTTTTTT. Protein: CASHLRGGEGELFF.

The chain has TRBV5-1 and TRBJ1-1; perhaps TRBD1 as D (5 bases). The CDR3 has 15 residues. CDR1 and CDR2 (germline): SGHRS, YFSETQ. The V and J ends lost 0 bases and 5 bases respectively, with 14 bases between them. The CDR3 region is CASSLAGQGGTEAFF. The CDR3 coding sequence is TGCGCCAGCAGCTTGGCCGGGCAGGGTGGAACTGAAGCTTTCTTT. The whole variable domain, remainder taken from reference TRBV5-1 and TRBJ1-1, is KAGVTQTPRYLIKTRGQQVTLSCSPISGHRSVSWYQQTPGQGLQFLFEYFSETQRNKGNFPGRFSGRQFSNSRSEMNVSTLELGDSALYLCASSLAGQGGTEAFFGQGTRLTVV.

The chain carries TRBV5-1 and TRBJ2-1; TRBD2 is a possible D gene (6 bases). Trimming shortened V by 0 bases and J by 7 bases, and 11 bases separated the two germline ends. The CDR3 has 14 amino acids. Per the germline V gene, CDR1 is SGHRS and CDR2 is YFSETQ. For the CDR3, the DNA is TGCGCCAGCAGCTTGGACGGGAGCGGGAATGAGCAGTTCTTC. Protein sequence: CASSLDGSGNEQFF.

A few counts support this clone. The CDR3 loop reads CAWSRGTGEQYF. CDR3 sequence (DNA): TGTGCCTGGAGTAGAGGGACAGGAGAGCAGTACTTC. The chain has TRBV30 and TRBJ2-7, with TRBD1 identical over 8 bases. The CDR3 is 12 amino acids. In germline, CDR1 is GTSNPN, CDR2 SVGIG (reference sequence). V lost 2 bases and J lost 7; bases outside the gene matches: 4.

This clone was counted once. V is TRBV5-4 and J is TRBJ1-2, with D tentatively TRBD1 (5 bases). Trimming took 0 bases from V and 3 from J, leaving 15 bases between them. Germline V lookup: CDR1 SGHNT, CDR2 YYREEE (reference sequence). There are 16 residues in the CDR3. CDR3 coding DNA: TGTGCCAGCAGCTTGGCCCGGGGGGAAGGTCACTATGGCTACACCTTC. Its translation is CASSLARGEGHYGYTF.

The V and J genes are TRBV25-1 and TRBJ1-1; no clear D. The V end was cut by 7 bases, the J end by 0 bases, with 12 bases between. CDR1 is MGHDK, CDR2 SYGVNS, per germline. CDR3 length equals 14 residues. The CDR3 sequence is CASIKSGLNTEAFF. DNA for the CDR3: TGTGCCAGCATCAAGTCGGGGTTGAACACTGAAGCTTTCTTT.

The V and J genes are TRBV20-1 and TRBJ2-7; 7 nucleotides agree with TRBD2. V lost 6 bases to trimming and J lost 4 bases; unmatched junction nucleotides: 3. From germline, CDR1 is DFQATT and CDR2 SNEGSKA (reference sequence). This CDR3 has 11 residues. The CDR3 nucleotides read TGCAGTGCCCTCGGGGGGTACGAGCAGTACTTC. Translation: CSALGGYEQYF.

This clone appeared a few times. The chain combines TRBV19 with TRBJ2-7; TRBD2 matches 7 bases. The germline V gene encodes CDR1 LNHDA and CDR2 SQIVND (reference sequence). J was trimmed by 3 bases and V by 5 bases; bases with no gene match: 10. The CDR3 contains 15 residues. CDR3 bases: TGTGCCAGTAGTTCTACTAGCGCTAAGGTCTACGAGCAGTACTTC. Translating gives CASSSTSAKVYEQYF.

The chain uses TRBV7-9 and TRBJ2-1, with D possibly TRBD2 on 6 matching bases. The V gene lost 3 bases and the J gene lost 7 bases, with 13 bases spanning the gap. CDR1 SEHNR and CDR2 FQNEAQ come from the germline V gene (reference sequence). The CDR3 runs 14 residues. The CDR3 coding sequence is TGTGCCAGCAGCTTTAATTATCGGGGGAATGAGCAGTTCTTC. Its translation is CASSFNYRGNEQFF.

This chain connects TRBV7-3 to TRBJ2-2; 9 nucleotides align to TRBD2. Germline V gene sequence: CDR1 SGHTA, CDR2 FQGTGA. Losses at the gene ends were 5 bases for V and 5 bases for J; bases not matched to a gene: 9. The CDR3 sequence is 16 residues long. The CDR3 DNA sequence: TGTGCCAGCAGCCTAGGGCTAGCGGGGCAAACCGGGGAGCTGTTTTTT. It translates to CASSLGLAGQTGELFF.

The chain employs TRBV15 and TRBJ2-7; 8 bases line up with TRBD2. CDR3 length: 14 amino acids. Germline CDR1 reads LNHNV; CDR2 reads YYDKDF (reference sequence). Trimming cost V 4 bases and J 7 bases; bases outside gene matches: 9. The CDR3: CATSTPGGAGEQYF. In nucleotides, the CDR3 is TGTGCCACCAGCACCCCGGGGGGGGCGGGAGAGCAGTACTTC. Complete variable domain (other parts from reference TRBV15 and TRBJ2-7): DAMVIQNPRYQVTQFGKPVTLSCSQTLNHNVMYWYQQKSSQAPKLLFHYYDKDFNNEADTPDNFQSRRPNTSFCFLDIRSPGLGDTAMYLCATSTPGGAGEQYFGPGTRLTVT.

The V call is TRBV6-5, the J call TRBJ2-7, with D perhaps TRBD1 (6 bases). Germline CDR1 and CDR2: MNHEY and SVGAGI. V lost 5 bases and J 4 bases, leaving 15 bases between the germline ends. The CDR3 is 14 residues long. CDR3 protein: CASSRRTADYEQYF. DNA of the CDR3: TGTGCCAGCAGTCGACGGACAGCTGATTACGAGCAGTACTTC.

The V call is TRBV29-1, the J call TRBJ2-7; D is uncertain. Per the germline V gene, CDR1 is SQVTM and CDR2 is ANQGSEA. CDR3 length: 12 residues. V dropped 6 bases and J dropped 3 bases, with 12 bases sitting between them. CDR3 sequence: CSVGRPGYEQYF. The DNA for the CDR3 is TGCAGCGTCGGTCGCCCAGGCTACGAGCAGTACTTC.

The rearrangement links TRBV7-9 to TRBJ2-3; the D gene is possibly TRBD2 (6 bases). The V gene lost 0 bases and the J gene lost 0 bases, with 7 bases spanning the gap. The CDR3 has 15 amino acids. The V gene's germline CDR1 is SEHNR and CDR2 FQNEAQ (reference sequence). CDR3 in amino acids: CASSLAGGSTDTQYF. CDR3 bases: TGTGCCAGCAGCTTAGCGGGGGGAAGCACAGATACGCAGTATTTT.

This chain links TRBV7-9 with TRBJ2-7; D is possibly TRBD1 (6 bases). Trimming took 2 bases from V and 0 from J, leaving 8 bases between them. Germline loops: CDR1 SEHNR, CDR2 FQNEAQ (reference sequence). This CDR3 has 14 residues. The CDR3 DNA follows: TGTGCCAGCAGCTTAACAGGGCTCTCCTACGAGCAGTACTTC. Residues: CASSLTGLSYEQYF.

The chain is built from TRBV2 and TRBJ2-1; D is unresolved. Trimming took 7 bases from V and 10 from J, leaving 11 bases between them. The CDR3 spans 11 residues. CDR1 is SNHLY and CDR2 is FYNNEI in the germline V gene. The CDR3 spells CASTYDSEQFF. CDR3 DNA sequence: TGTGCCAGCACCTACGACTCAGAGCAGTTCTTC.

The genes are TRBV6-1 and TRBJ1-4; D gene uncertain. The CDR3 is 12 residues long. Trimming stripped 2 bases from V and 7 bases from J, with 5 bases between. CDR1 is MNHNS, CDR2 SASEGT, per germline. This chain's CDR3 is CASSERVEKLFF. DNA for the CDR3: TGTGCCAGCAGTGAACGTGTTGAAAAACTGTTTTTT.

The chain links TRBV6-5 to TRBJ2-2; D gene ambiguous. CDR1 is MNHEY, CDR2 SVGAGI, per germline. The CDR3 has 12 amino acids. V was clipped by 6 bases and J by 5 bases, with 7 bases between them. For the CDR3, the DNA is TGTGCCAGCAGCCCCAATACCGGGGAGCTGTTTTTT. It translates to CASSPNTGELFF.

The gene calls are TRBV28 and TRBJ2-2; the D gene is possibly TRBD1 (5 bases). V lost 6 bases and J lost 6, with 14 bases in between. Germline V gene data show CDR1 as MDHEN and CDR2 as SYDVKM. This CDR3 has 14 amino acids. The CDR3: CASRRQGVPGELFF. CDR3 sequence (DNA): TGTGCCAGCAGGCGGCAGGGTGTCCCCGGGGAGCTGTTTTTT. The whole variable domain, remainder taken from reference TRBV28 and TRBJ2-2, is DVKVTQSSRYLVKRTGEKVFLECVQDMDHENMFWYRQDPGLGLRLIYFSYDVKMKEKGDIPEGYSVSREKKERFSLILESASTNQTSMYLCASRRQGVPGELFFGEGSRLTVL.